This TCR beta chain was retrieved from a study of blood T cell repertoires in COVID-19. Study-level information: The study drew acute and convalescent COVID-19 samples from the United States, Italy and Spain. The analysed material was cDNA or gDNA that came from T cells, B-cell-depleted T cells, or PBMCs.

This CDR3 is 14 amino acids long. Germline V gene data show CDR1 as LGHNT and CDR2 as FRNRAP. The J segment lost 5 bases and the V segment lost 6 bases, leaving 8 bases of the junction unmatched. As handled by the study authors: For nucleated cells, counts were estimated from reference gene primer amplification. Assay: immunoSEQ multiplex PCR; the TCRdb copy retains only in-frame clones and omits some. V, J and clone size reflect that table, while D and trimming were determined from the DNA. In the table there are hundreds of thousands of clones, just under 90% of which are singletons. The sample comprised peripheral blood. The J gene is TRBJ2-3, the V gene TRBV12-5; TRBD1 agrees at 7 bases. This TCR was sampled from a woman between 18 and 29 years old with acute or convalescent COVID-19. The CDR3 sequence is CASGTLTGEDTQYF. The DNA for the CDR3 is TGTGCTAGTGGGACATTAACAGGGGAAGATACGCAGTATTTT. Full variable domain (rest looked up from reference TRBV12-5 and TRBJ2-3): DARVTQTPRHKVTEMGQEVTMRCQPILGHNTVFWYRQTMMQGLELLAYFRNRAPLDDSGMPKDRFSAEMPDATLATLKIQPSEPRDSAVYFCASGTLTGEDTQYFGPGTRLTVL.